The 26 T cell receptor beta chains below come from one sample, sequenced in a study of shared clonotypes between healthy human individuals. This table comes from immunoSEQ multiplex PCR, and its TCRdb copy is limited to in-frame clones, with some not included. The repertoire includes hundreds of thousands of clones, approximately 97% of them detected once, and around 0.058% sits in the top ten. Sequenced: naive CD4+ T cells sorted from blood. The subset denotes: CD45RA+ positively selected. These receptors originate from a woman under 40 in good health.

This clone was seen only once. V usage is TRBV7-6 and J usage is TRBJ2-5; 13 bases are a match to TRBD2. Germline CDR1 reads SGHVS; CDR2 reads FNYEAQ. The CDR3 runs 16 residues. The V gene end was trimmed by 5 bases and the J gene end by 1 base; junction bases not matched to a gene: 4. CDR3 residues: CASSLRTSGGQETQYF. The CDR3 nucleotides read TGTGCCAGCAGCCTGAGGACTAGCGGGGGCCAAGAGACCCAGTACTTC.

The chain couples TRBV11-2 to TRBJ2-3, with 7 positions matching TRBD2. Germline values: CDR1 SGHAT, CDR2 FQNNGV. This CDR3 is 19 amino acids long. The J segment lost 1 base and the V segment lost 5 bases, leaving 18 bases of the junction unmatched. The CDR3 protein is CASSPIKKGLVGGTDTQYF. DNA for the CDR3: TGTGCCAGCAGCCCTATCAAAAAAGGACTAGTTGGGGGCACAGATACGCAGTATTTT.

This clone was seen just once. V is TRBV18 and J is TRBJ2-1, with D perhaps TRBD1 or TRBD2 (5 bases each). The germline V gene encodes CDR1 KGHSH and CDR2 LQKENI. The CDR3 spans 15 residues. Trimming stripped 2 bases from V and 6 bases from J, with 14 bases between. The CDR3 spells CASSPGTYLINEQFF. The CDR3 nucleotides read TGTGCCAGCTCACCAGGGACCTACTTGATCAATGAGCAGTTCTTC.

V usage is TRBV30 and J usage is TRBJ1-1; weak D call: TRBD1 (6 bases). The germline V and J ends were trimmed by 1 base and 0 bases, with 12 bases remaining between them. Per germline, CDR1 GTSNPN and CDR2 SVGIG (reference sequence). This CDR3 spans 15 amino acids. The CDR3 is CAWSALQGLNTEAFF. CDR3 DNA: TGTGCCTGGAGTGCTCTACAGGGCCTGAACACTGAAGCTTTCTTT.

The chain's CDR3 is CASSIQVDSEGTEAFF. DNA for the CDR3: TGTGCCAGTAGTATTCAGGTTGATAGTGAGGGGACTGAAGCTTTCTTT. The chain links TRBV19 to TRBJ1-1; TRBD1 is a possible D gene (5 bases). The CDR3 is made up of 16 amino acids. Germline CDR1 is LNHDA and CDR2 is SQIVND (reference sequence). Trimming took 3 bases from V and 5 from J, leaving 19 bases between them.

The rearrangement uses TRBV28 and TRBJ2-3; TRBD2 might be the D (6 bases). Trimming removed 4 bases at V and 13 bases at J, with 12 bases between. The germline V gene encodes CDR1 MDHEN and CDR2 SYDVKM. CDR3 length equals 11 residues. Written as DNA, the CDR3 is TGTGCCAGCAGTTCGGCGGCTAGCGAGTATTTT. It codes for CASSSAASEYF.

CDR3 in amino acids: CASSLFGISGDEQFF. CDR3 coding DNA: TGTGCCAGCAGTTTATTCGGGATTTCAGGGGATGAGCAGTTCTTC. V gene TRBV27 combines with J gene TRBJ2-1, with TRBD1 as a possible D gene (6 bases). V lost 1 base to trimming and J lost 8 bases, with 15 bases between them. CDR3 length: 15 residues. Germline CDR1 reads MNHEY; CDR2 reads SMNVEV (reference sequence).

The chain has TRBV28 and TRBJ1-4; D is unresolved. There are 13 residues in the CDR3. V shed 2 bases and J shed 5 bases, with 6 bases lying between them. The germline V gene encodes CDR1 MDHEN and CDR2 SYDVKM. The CDR3 region has the DNA TGTGCCAGCAGTTTACCCGGCAATGAAAAACTGTTTTTT. As protein: CASSLPGNEKLFF.

V gene TRBV5-4 combines with J gene TRBJ2-1; D remains ambiguous. Germline assignment: CDR1 SGHNT and CDR2 YYREEE (reference sequence). CDR3 size: 12 residues. The V end lost 10 bases, the J end lost 1 base, and 9 bases lay between the germline ends. CDR3 DNA: TGTGCCTCCCAATGGTCCTACAATGAGCAGTTCTTC. Its translation is CASQWSYNEQFF. The full variable domain, in which reference TRBV5-4 and TRBJ2-1 provide the parts outside the CDR3, is ETGVTQSPTHLIKTRGQQVTLRCSSQSGHNTVSWYQQALGQGPQFIFQYYREEENGRGNFPPRFSGLQFPNYSSELNVNALELDDSALYLCASQWSYNEQFFGPGTRLTVL.

The CDR3 sequence is CASSRDRLSSYEQYF. Here the CDR3 DNA reads TGTGCCAGCAGCCGGGACAGACTCAGCTCCTACGAGCAGTACTTC. The chain carries TRBV7-9 and TRBJ2-7; 7 nucleotides align to TRBD1. V lost 5 bases, J lost 0 bases, and 7 bases stayed unmatched. Germline CDR1 and CDR2: SEHNR and FQNEAQ (reference sequence). This CDR3 has 15 amino acids.

V and J are TRBV6-4 and TRBJ2-4; D possibly matches TRBD1 or TRBD2 (6 bases each). The germline gives CDR1 MRHNA, CDR2 SNTAGT. Between the trimmed V and J ends, which lost 8 bases and 1 base, there was a span of 18 bases. This CDR3 has 16 amino acids. The CDR3 loop is CASRNGGLRAKNIQYF. The CDR3 DNA follows: TGTGCCAGCCGAAATGGGGGGCTAAGGGCCAAAAACATTCAGTACTTC.

The V gene is TRBV21-1, the J gene TRBJ2-7. TRBV21-1 is tagged as a pseudogene. CDR3 length equals 15 residues. CDR3 in amino acids: CASSKESRPVYEQYF. CDR3 DNA: TGTGCCAGCAGCAAGGAATCAAGACCCGTCTACGAGCAGTACTTC.

The chain is built from TRBV10-1 and TRBJ2-2; possible D gene TRBD2, 6 bases. The CDR3 is 16 amino acids. Germline CDR1 is WNHNN and CDR2 is SYGVQD (reference sequence). V lost 1 base and J 2 bases, leaving 11 bases between the germline ends. Written as DNA, the CDR3 is TGCGCCAGCAGTGAGTACGGGAGACCCAACACCGGGGAGCTGTTTTTT. It specifies CASSEYGRPNTGELFF.

This chain joins TRBV19 and TRBJ2-1, with TRBD2 identical over 11 bases. Per the germline V gene, CDR1 is LNHDA and CDR2 is SQIVND (reference sequence). Losses at the gene ends were 2 bases for V and 7 bases for J; bases not matched to a gene: 4. The length of the CDR3 is 15 residues. The CDR3 reads CASSISSGRWNEQFF. As DNA, the CDR3 is TGTGCCAGTAGTATATCTAGCGGGAGGTGGAATGAGCAGTTCTTC.

The chain joins TRBV9 to TRBJ1-4, with D possibly matching TRBD1 (6 bases). The CDR3 contains 15 residues. Germline CDR1 is SGDLS and CDR2 is YYNGEE. V was clipped by 0 bases and J by 4 bases, with 10 bases between them. In DNA, the CDR3 is TGTGCCAGCAGCGTAGGGACAGCAGTTAATGAAAAACTGTTTTTT. Its protein is CASSVGTAVNEKLFF.

Only one count was recorded for this clone. V gene TRBV27 combines with J gene TRBJ2-1; D is unresolved. Germline loops: CDR1 MNHEY, CDR2 SMNVEV (reference sequence). The CDR3 is 15 residues long. With 6 bases removed from V and 2 bases from J, the gap between germline ends came to 14 bases. CDR3: CASSLAVRTYNEQFF. In DNA, the CDR3 is TGTGCCAGCAGCTTAGCAGTTCGAACCTACAATGAGCAGTTCTTC.

The chain links TRBV6-5 to TRBJ2-7; no clear D gene. Trimming removed 2 bases from V and 3 bases from J, with 17 bases in between. The CDR3 sequence is 16 residues long. In germline, CDR1 is MNHEY, CDR2 SVGAGI. CDR3 region: CASSYARRLEGYEQYF. The CDR3 region has the DNA TGTGCCAGCAGTTACGCGCGGCGTCTGGAAGGCTACGAGCAGTACTTC.

V and J are TRBV28 and TRBJ2-7; TRBD2 matches at 15 bases. CDR1 and CDR2 (germline): MDHEN, SYDVKM. V lost 6 bases, J lost 0 bases, and 6 bases stayed unmatched. The CDR3 loop spans 17 amino acids. CDR3 coding DNA: TGTGCCAGCAGCGCCGGACTAGCGGGAGGGAACTCCTACGAGCAGTACTTC. It codes for CASSAGLAGGNSYEQYF.

The chain uses TRBV6-6 and TRBJ2-7; D remains ambiguous. Germline V CDR1 and CDR2: MNHNY, SVGAGI (reference sequence). The CDR3 length is 15 residues. Trimming pared 0 bases from V and 3 bases from J, leaving 12 bases between. The DNA of the CDR3 is TGTGCCAGCAGTTACTCGATAGGGTGGAACTACGAGCAGTACTTC. Translating gives CASSYSIGWNYEQYF.

The rearrangement links TRBV19 to TRBJ2-5; D assignment may be TRBD1 or TRBD2 (5 bases each). The CDR3 is made up of 16 amino acids. Germline-derived CDR1 and CDR2 are LNHDA and SQIVND (reference sequence). Trimming took 6 bases from V and 1 from J, leaving 18 bases between them. The CDR3 DNA reads TGTGCCAGTAGCCTGGGACGGTTTGATGGCCAAGAGACCCAGTACTTC. Amino acid sequence: CASSLGRFDGQETQYF. Together with reference TRBV19 and TRBJ2-5, the CDR3 gives the full variable domain: DGGITQSPKYLFRKEGQNVTLSCEQNLNHDAMYWYRQDPGQGLRLIYYSQIVNDFQKGDIAEGYSVSREKKESFPLTVTSAQKNPTAFYLCASSLGRFDGQETQYFGPGTRLLVL.

The chain carries TRBV28 and TRBJ1-4; D unclear. Trimming removed 10 bases at V and 0 bases at J, with 9 bases between. The CDR3 contains 13 residues. The germline V gene encodes CDR1 MDHEN and CDR2 SYDVKM. As DNA, the CDR3 is TGTGCCATCACGTCGACAACTAATGAAAAACTGTTTTTT. Amino acids: CAITSTTNEKLFF.

The chain links TRBV21-1 to TRBJ2-2. TRBV21-1 is recorded as a pseudogene. The CDR3 covers 15 residues. In nucleotides, the CDR3 is TGTGCCAGCAGCGAAATAGGGTCACAAACCGGGGAGCTGTTTTTT. The encoded protein is CASSEIGSQTGELFF.

Regarding this clone: The sample carries other DNA sequences with the same CDR3. J is TRBJ1-2 and V is TRBV7-9, with a weak D call TRBD1 (5 bases). Germline CDR1 is SEHNR and CDR2 is FQNEAQ (reference sequence). The CDR3 runs 13 residues. Trimming removed 4 bases from V and 3 bases from J, with 9 bases in between. CDR3 sequence (DNA): TGTGCCAGCAGCTCCGGGACGGACTATGGCTACACCTTC. Protein: CASSSGTDYGYTF.

The chain uses TRBV7-7 and TRBJ2-5; tentatively, D is TRBD1 (5 bases). The CDR3 is 18 amino acids. V lost 2 bases and J 7 bases, leaving 26 bases between the germline ends. Germline assignment: CDR1 SSHAT and CDR2 FNYEAQ (reference sequence). CDR3 sequence reads: CASSLYPPWGRDSVTQYF. The CDR3 bases are TGTGCCAGCAGCTTATATCCCCCCTGGGGCAGGGATTCAGTGACCCAGTACTTC.

The CDR3 loop is CASSIIRPTGELFF. CDR3 sequence (DNA): TGTGCCAGTAGTATTATACGACCCACCGGGGAGCTGTTTTTT. The chain combines TRBV19 with TRBJ2-2; D unclear. With 3 bases removed from V and 4 bases from J, the gap between germline ends came to 9 bases. This CDR3 region has 14 residues. Germline CDR1 and CDR2: LNHDA and SQIVND (reference sequence).

The rearrangement joins TRBV2 to TRBJ2-1, with 9 bases lining up with TRBD2. The CDR3 runs 17 residues. The V and J ends lost 3 bases and 1 base, in that order; junction bases with no gene match: 7. Per germline, CDR1 SNHLY and CDR2 FYNNEI. The CDR3 DNA reads TGTGCCAGCAGTGAGCAGGGACTAGCCAATTCCTACAATGAGCAGTTCTTC. Its translation: CASSEQGLANSYNEQFF.